The 18 T cell receptor beta chains given below trace back to one sample, sequenced in a study of CD8 T cells in Susac syndrome. cDNA came from approximately 0.5 to 1 ug RNA primed by random hexamers. TCRdb fed the immunoSEQ multiplex PCR reads into MiXCR, producing one record per CDR3 protein. The sample lists about 180,000 distinct CDR3 sequences, about 94% seen once, with around 0.09% in the top ten. Sample: CD4+ T cells from PBMCs. The receptors derive from a human donor with multiple sclerosis.

V is TRBV6-5 and J is TRBJ2-3, with 10 bases that match TRBD1. This CDR3 spans 14 amino acids. V was clipped by 6 bases and J by 4 bases; unmatched bases: 4. The germline V gene encodes CDR1 MNHEY and CDR2 SVGAGI. The CDR3 nucleotides read TGTGCCAGCAGCCCGACAGGGGGCCCAGATACGCAGTATTTT. Amino acid sequence: CASSPTGGPDTQYF.

The rearrangement links TRBV27 to TRBJ2-7; the D is unclear. CDR3 length: 14 amino acids. V lost 1 base, J lost 1 base, and 8 bases lay in between. Germline CDR1 is MNHEY and CDR2 is SMNVEV (reference sequence). CDR3 amino acids: CASSLFGQSYEQYF. The CDR3 nucleotides are TGTGCCAGCAGTTTATTTGGCCAGTCCTACGAGCAGTACTTC.

The rearrangement joins TRBV19 to TRBJ1-6; perhaps TRBD1 as D (5 bases). Germline CDR1 is LNHDA and CDR2 is SQIVND (reference sequence). This CDR3 region has 15 residues. Between the trimmed V and J ends, which lost 4 bases and 10 bases, there was a span of 17 bases. The CDR3 sequence: CASSTLQGTGSPLHF. The CDR3 DNA reads TGTGCCAGTAGTACCCTCCAGGGAACCGGATCACCCCTCCACTTT.

V is TRBV30 and J is TRBJ1-1; weak D call: TRBD1 (5 bases). V was cut by 4 bases and J by 0 bases, with 15 bases left in between. The germline gives CDR1 GTSNPN, CDR2 SVGIG (reference sequence). This CDR3 is built from 15 residues. The CDR3 nucleotides read TGTGCCTGGATCTCTGGGCGGGACCTGAACACTGAAGCTTTCTTT. Its translation is CAWISGRDLNTEAFF.

This rearrangement joins TRBV5-1 to TRBJ2-7, with TRBD2 as a possible D gene (6 bases). The CDR3 runs 16 residues. The germline V gene encodes CDR1 SGHRS and CDR2 YFSETQ. V dropped 0 bases and J dropped 5 bases, with 18 bases sitting between them. CDR3 nucleotides: TGCGCCAGCAGCTTGGCCCAGGGAAGCGGGCCTAACGAGCAGTACTTC. It specifies CASSLAQGSGPNEQYF.

CDR3 in DNA: TGTGCCAGCAGAGGGTTGGATGGCTACACCTTC. Translated, it gives CASRGLDGYTF. The chain combines TRBV7-2 with TRBJ1-2; unclear D gene. Per the germline V gene, CDR1 is SGHTA and CDR2 is FQGNSA. The CDR3 is 11 residues long. V shed 6 bases and J shed 6 bases, with 8 bases lying between them.

This clonotype was seen just once. The rearrangement uses TRBV29-1 and TRBJ2-5; 10 bases fit TRBD2. CDR3 length equals 15 residues. Germline values: CDR1 SQVTM, CDR2 ANQGSEA. J lost 5 bases, V lost 5 bases, and 11 bases had no gene match. The CDR3 sequence is CSVSSGGAVVETQYF. CDR3 DNA sequence: TGCAGCGTTAGCAGCGGGGGGGCGGTGGTGGAGACCCAGTACTTC.

In nucleotides, the CDR3 is TGTGCCACCAGCAGATTACTGGACAGGAGAAACTATGGCTACACCTTC. This codes for CATSRLLDRRNYGYTF. The chain combines TRBV15 with TRBJ1-2; 7 bases are a match to TRBD1. The germline CDR1 and CDR2 sequences are LNHNV and YYDKDF (reference sequence). V gave up 2 bases and J gave up 2 bases; unmatched junction bases: 8. The CDR3 extends over 16 amino acids.

This chain links TRBV7-9 with TRBJ2-5; 12 positions agree with TRBD1. This CDR3 has 15 amino acids. Trimming at V came to 6 bases and at J to 3 bases, leaving 5 bases not matched to a gene. Germline assignment: CDR1 SEHNR and CDR2 FQNEAQ (reference sequence). The CDR3 loop reads CASRAGQGAEETQYF. DNA for the CDR3: TGTGCCAGCAGGGCGGGACAGGGGGCCGAAGAGACCCAGTACTTC.

This clonotype showed up just once. CDR3 region: CASSVARYNEQFF. The CDR3 bases are TGTGCCAGCAGCGTAGCCCGTTACAATGAGCAGTTCTTC. This chain links TRBV9 with TRBJ2-1; no clear D. V lost 0 bases to trimming and J lost 4 bases, with 5 bases between them. The CDR3 spans 13 residues. Germline-derived CDR1 and CDR2 are SGDLS and YYNGEE.

The J gene is TRBJ2-5, the V gene TRBV12-3 or TRBV12-4; 8 positions match TRBD2. The V gene end was trimmed by 5 bases and the J gene end by 11 bases; junction bases not matched to a gene: 4. CDR3 length: 11 residues. This CDR3 is CASSREGQQYF. CDR3 DNA sequence: TGTGCCAGCAGTCGGGAGGGACAACAGTACTTC.

The chain links TRBV5-1 to TRBJ2-2; tentatively, D is TRBD1 (6 bases). There are 15 residues in the CDR3. V was trimmed by 4 bases and J by 5 bases, leaving 15 bases between them. Germline CDR1 SGHRS, CDR2 YFSETQ. The CDR3 DNA reads as TGCGCCAGCAGCCTCCGGACAGCAAGTACCGGGGAGCTGTTTTTT. It encodes CASSLRTASTGELFF.

The chain uses TRBV15 and TRBJ1-6; the D gene is possibly TRBD1 (5 bases). Between the trimmed V and J ends, which lost 0 bases and 9 bases, there was a span of 12 bases. Germline V CDR1 and CDR2: LNHNV, YYDKDF (reference sequence). This CDR3 is built from 15 residues. CDR3 residues: CATSRDGSQGSPLHF. CDR3 coding DNA: TGTGCCACCAGCAGAGATGGGTCCCAGGGTTCACCCCTCCACTTT.

The V call is TRBV7-3, the J call TRBJ1-1; D call uncertain. This CDR3 comprises 11 residues. Germline V CDR1 and CDR2: SGHTA, FQGTGA. Trimming cost V 2 bases and J 6 bases, with 4 bases left between them. This chain's CDR3 is CASSLGSEAFF. The CDR3, as DNA: TGTGCCAGCAGCTTAGGGTCTGAAGCTTTCTTT. Looking up the rest from reference TRBV7-3 and TRBJ1-1 gives the full variable domain: GAGVSQTPSNKVTEKGKYVELRCDPISGHTALYWYRQSLGQGPEFLIYFQGTGAADDSGLPNDRFFAVRPEGSVSTLKIQRTERGDSAVYLCASSLGSEAFFGQGTRLTVV.

The V gene is TRBV29-1, the J gene TRBJ1-1, with D tentatively TRBD1 (6 bases). The CDR3 is 16 residues long. Trimming removed 0 bases from V and 0 bases from J, with 14 bases in between. The germline V gene has CDR1 SQVTM and CDR2 ANQGSEA. CDR3 sequence reads: CSVEDPGQRVNTEAFF. The CDR3 DNA sequence: TGCAGCGTTGAAGATCCCGGACAGCGAGTGAACACTGAAGCTTTCTTT.

CDR3 protein: CASSVKGGTEAFF. CDR3 bases: TGTGCCAGCAGCGTAAAGGGGGGCACTGAAGCTTTCTTT. The genes are TRBV9 and TRBJ1-1, with a weak D call TRBD1 (6 bases). Trimming stripped 1 base from V and 4 bases from J, with 8 bases between. Germline V gene lookup returns CDR1 SGDLS and CDR2 YYNGEE. The CDR3 is made up of 13 amino acids.

The genes are TRBV20-1 and TRBJ1-2; TRBD1 agrees at 7 bases. V shed 6 bases, J shed 0 bases, and the junction held 7 bases outside the gene matches. This CDR3 is built from 14 residues. Looked up from germline, CDR1 is DFQATT and CDR2 is SNEGSKA (reference sequence). CDR3 sequence reads: CSADRTGANYGYTF. CDR3 coding DNA: TGCAGTGCCGACAGGACAGGTGCTAACTATGGCTACACCTTC.

The V gene is TRBV30, the J gene TRBJ2-3; TRBD2 agrees at 8 bases. J lost 0 bases, V lost 1 base, and 3 bases had no gene match. There are 15 residues in the CDR3. The V gene's germline CDR1 is GTSNPN and CDR2 SVGIG (reference sequence). CDR3 sequence (DNA): TGTGCCTGGAGTGCGCGGGGGGCAAGCACAGATACGCAGTATTTT. Protein sequence: CAWSARGASTDTQYF.